The sequence of this T cell receptor (beta chain) was determined in a study of cytomegalovirus exposure and HLA in healthy donors. Assay used: immunoSEQ multiplex PCR; TCRdb lists only in-frame clones, some missing. The sample lists 150,000 to 180,000 clones; 70% to 90% were seen once. Material: PBMCs. The TCR comes from a man aged 18 to 30 in good health and CMV-seropositive.

CDR3 loop: CASSLEGGVTYNEQFF. The CDR3 DNA is TGTGCCAGCAGCTTAGAGGGGGGGGTGACCTACAATGAGCAGTTCTTC. The rearrangement links TRBV7-2 to TRBJ2-1, with D possibly being TRBD2 (7 bases). V dropped 1 base and J dropped 2 bases, with 12 bases sitting between them. Germline CDR1 and CDR2: SGHTA and FQGNSA. The length of the CDR3 is 16 residues. Combining the CDR3 with reference TRBV7-2 and TRBJ2-1 gives the whole variable domain GAGVSQSPSNKVTEKGKDVELRCDPISGHTALYWYRQSLGQGLEFLIYFQGNSAPDKSGLPSDRFSAERTGGSVSTLTIQRTQQEDSAVYLCASSLEGGVTYNEQFFGPGTRLTVL.